These 26 T cell receptor beta chains originate from one sample sequenced in a study of molecular identifiers for immune sequencing clone quantification. MiXCR, applied by TCRdb to the PCR reads, yields one record per CDR3 protein. The sample has tens of thousands of distinct CDR3 sequences, less than 20% seen once. What was sequenced was naive CD8+ T cells from blood, with Jurkat cell RNA spiked in. Specified subset: FACS-sorted CD8+CD4-CCR7+CD45RA+ naive T cells. The receptors derive from a human donor in good health. Some libraries in this study had Jurkat cell RNA spiked in.

J is TRBJ2-2 and V is TRBV19; TRBD2 is a possible D gene (6 bases). The CDR3 is 18 amino acids. Looked up from germline, CDR1 is LNHDA and CDR2 is SQIVND (reference sequence). The V end was cut by 5 bases, the J end by 0 bases, with 19 bases between. The CDR3 is CASSAMRRTTTNTGELFF. The CDR3 bases are TGTGCCAGTAGTGCTATGCGGCGGACTACTACGAACACCGGGGAGCTGTTTTTT.

Notes on this clonotype: An end of the junction differs from the germline gene, which may be a read error. This chain uses TRBV6-5 with TRBJ1-1, with TRBD1 as a possible D gene (6 bases). Per the germline V gene, CDR1 is MNHEY and CDR2 is SVGAGI. The CDR3 is 15 amino acids. The CDR3 region has the DNA TGTGCCATCAGTTACCCCGGACAGCAGAACACTGAAGCTTTCTTT. Its protein product is CAISYPGQQNTEAFF.

In its sample, this clonotype was seen many times. Here the CDR3 reads CASSSILAGGSNEQFF. Written as DNA, the CDR3 is TGTGCCAGCAGTTCAATACTAGCGGGAGGAAGTAATGAGCAGTTCTTC. V is TRBV12-3 or TRBV12-4 and J is TRBJ2-1, with 12 bases aligning to TRBD2. V gave up 4 bases and J gave up 7 bases; unmatched junction bases: 8. The CDR3 is 16 residues long.

This clonotype was seen many times. This chain uses TRBV9 with TRBJ2-1; D might be TRBD1 or TRBD2, each matching 6 bases. The CDR3 runs to 12 residues. Trimming removed 2 bases from V and 10 bases from J, with 10 bases in between. Germline CDR1 SGDLS, CDR2 YYNGEE. The CDR3 DNA follows: TGTGCCAGCAGCGTGGGGGGCCGGGAGCAGTTCTTC. Its translation: CASSVGGREQFF.

In this sample, this clonotype turned up many times. The rearrangement links TRBV6-1 to TRBJ2-1; 7 positions agree with TRBD2. With 4 bases clipped from V and 0 bases from J, the junction kept 3 bases outside the gene matches. CDR1 is MNHNS, CDR2 SASEGT, per germline. This CDR3 region has 15 residues. The CDR3 region is CASSVSGHSYNEQFF. The CDR3 nucleotides are TGTGCCAGCAGTGTTAGCGGGCACTCCTACAATGAGCAGTTCTTC.

The chain links TRBV19 to TRBJ2-7, with TRBD2 matching over 9 bases. CDR3 size: 14 residues. The V gene end was trimmed by 7 bases and the J gene end by 2 bases; junction bases not matched to a gene: 6. Germline V gene lookup returns CDR1 LNHDA and CDR2 SQIVND (reference sequence). This chain's CDR3 is CASTLAGVPYEQYF. In DNA form, the CDR3 reads TGTGCCAGTACCTTAGCGGGAGTTCCCTACGAGCAGTACTTC.

This chain links TRBV27 with TRBJ2-7, with 7 bases aligning to TRBD2. The CDR3 sequence is 14 residues long. J lost 3 bases, V lost 2 bases, and 4 bases had no gene match. CDR1 is MNHEY, CDR2 SMNVEV, per germline (reference sequence). CDR3 protein: CASSLASGNYEQYF. Written as DNA, the CDR3 is TGTGCCAGCAGTTTAGCTAGCGGAAACTACGAGCAGTACTTC.

This clonotype has just a few counts. The chain recombines TRBV19 with TRBJ1-1, with D unclear. V shed 7 bases and J shed 3 bases, with 18 bases lying between them. Germline V lookup: CDR1 LNHDA, CDR2 SQIVND (reference sequence). CDR3 length: 15 amino acids. CDR3 in amino acids: CASTLAGRGYTEAFF. The CDR3 bases are TGTGCCAGTACCCTAGCCGGTCGGGGATACACTGAAGCTTTCTTT.

This clonotype showed up many times. The rearrangement joins TRBV7-9 to TRBJ2-7, with a tentative D call TRBD2 (6 bases). CDR1 SEHNR and CDR2 FQNEAQ come from the germline V gene (reference sequence). CDR3 length: 13 amino acids. The V gene lost 7 bases and the J gene lost 0 bases, with 10 bases spanning the gap. CDR3 loop: CASIPGSSYEQYF. Here the CDR3 DNA reads TGTGCCAGCATCCCCGGGAGCTCCTACGAGCAGTACTTC.

Ten or more counts support this clonotype. The rearrangement joins TRBV5-4 to TRBJ2-7, with TRBD2 as a possible D gene (5 bases). This CDR3 is built from 13 residues. The ends were cut back, 2 bases at V and 0 bases at J, with 6 bases in the middle. The germline CDR1 and CDR2 sequences are SGHNT and YYREEE (reference sequence). CDR3 coding DNA: TGTGCCAGCAGCTTCGGGGACTCCTACGAGCAGTACTTC. It translates to CASSFGDSYEQYF. Full variable domain (missing parts from reference TRBV5-4 and TRBJ2-7): ETGVTQSPTHLIKTRGQQVTLRCSSQSGHNTVSWYQQALGQGPQFIFQYYREEENGRGNFPPRFSGLQFPNYSSELNVNALELDDSALYLCASSFGDSYEQYFGPGTRLTVT.

This clonotype was picked up many times. V and J are TRBV21-1 and TRBJ2-1; the table gives TRBD1 as D, unverified against the DNA. TRBV21-1 is labeled a pseudogene. This CDR3 is built from 12 residues. CDR3 bases: TGTGCCAGCAGCCCCCTCGGCGATGAGCAGTTCTTC. This encodes CASSPLGDEQFF.

This clonotype has ten or more counts. The chain uses TRBV29-1 and TRBJ2-7; TRBD1 agrees at 11 bases. This CDR3 is built from 12 residues. V shed 4 bases and J 7 bases; nucleotides not matched to a gene: 3. Germline assignment: CDR1 SQVTM and CDR2 ANQGSEA. CDR3 bases: TGCAGCGTTGTGGACAGGGGGCATGAGCAGTACTTC. Translation: CSVVDRGHEQYF.

As to this clonotype: This may be a read error, as it is one base from a much larger clone. V gene TRBV4-1 combines with J gene TRBJ2-1, with 13 bases identical to TRBD2. The CDR3 is 15 residues long. Germline trimming cut 0 bases from V and 12 bases from J; bases unmatched to any gene: 5. Germline CDR1 MGHRA, CDR2 YSYEKL. CDR3 sequence: CASSQDGLAGDGQFF. CDR3 sequence (DNA): TGCGCCAGCAGCCAAGATGGACTAGCGGGAGATGGGCAGTTCTTC.

About this clonotype itself: This may arise from a read error, as a much more abundant clone is one base away. The chain has TRBV28 and TRBJ1-4, with 7 nucleotides matching TRBD1. CDR3 length: 13 residues. The ends lost 11 bases at V and 3 bases at J; junction bases unmatched: 6. The V gene's germline CDR1 is MDHEN and CDR2 SYDVKM. The CDR3, as DNA: TGTGCCGAGCCCCAGGGGGCTAATGAAAAACTGTTTTTT. Protein sequence: CAEPQGANEKLFF.

In its sample, this clonotype ranks as medium-sized. At one end, the junction sequence differs from germline, possibly due to a read error. The chain couples TRBV29-1 to TRBJ2-1; TRBD2 aligns across 14 bases. The CDR3 extends over 17 amino acids. Germline CDR1 reads SQVTM; CDR2 reads ANQGSEA. The CDR3: CSVEDGLAGGPYDEQFF. CDR3 sequence (DNA): TGCAGCGTTGAAGACGGACTAGCGGGAGGTCCCTACGATGAGCAGTTCTTC.

V is TRBV27 and J is TRBJ2-2, with 10 bases that match TRBD2. The germline gives CDR1 MNHEY, CDR2 SMNVEV (reference sequence). After removal of 5 bases from V and 0 bases from J, the junction contained 3 bases not matched to a gene. The CDR3 runs 16 residues. CDR3 nucleotides: TGTGCCAGCAGTCCAGGACTAGCGGCGAACACCGGGGAGCTGTTTTTT. Translation gives CASSPGLAANTGELFF.

The genes are TRBV19 and TRBJ2-1; D is possibly TRBD1 (6 bases). CDR3 length equals 16 residues. V lost 5 bases, J lost 5 bases, and 19 bases lay in between. Per the germline V gene, CDR1 is LNHDA and CDR2 is SQIVND (reference sequence). CDR3 sequence: CASSPSPGANNNEQFF. CDR3 nucleotides: TGTGCCAGTAGTCCAAGTCCAGGGGCGAATAACAATGAGCAGTTCTTC.

This clonotype has at least ten counts. The rearrangement links TRBV20-1 to TRBJ2-2, with D tentatively TRBD2 (5 bases). Per germline, CDR1 DFQATT and CDR2 SNEGSKA (reference sequence). Trimming shortened V by 6 bases and J by 1 base, and 12 bases separated the two germline ends. The CDR3 totals 14 residues. CDR3 bases: TGCAGTGCCAATGACTATCAGAACACCGGGGAGCTGTTTTTT. Its translation: CSANDYQNTGELFF.

This clonotype was seen repeatedly, ten times or more. The chain combines TRBV12-3 or TRBV12-4 with TRBJ2-7; no clear D. The CDR3 runs 11 residues. V shed 3 bases and J shed 5 bases, with 5 bases lying between them. CDR3 DNA: TGTGCCAGCAGTTTTATCGACGAGCAGTACTTC. Translated, it gives CASSFIDEQYF.

This clonotype was seen many times. The chain recombines TRBV3-1 with TRBJ2-5, with 13 bases identical to TRBD2. CDR1 is LGHDT and CDR2 is YNNKEL in the germline V gene (reference sequence). This CDR3 is built from 16 residues. J lost 5 bases, V lost 3 bases, and 6 bases had no gene match. CDR3 nucleotide sequence: TGTGCCAGCAGCCATTGGACTAGCGGGAGCCTGGAGACCCAGTACTTC. Protein product: CASSHWTSGSLETQYF.

This clonotype was counted ten times or more. The genes are TRBV3-1 and TRBJ2-2; D is undetermined. The germline V gene has CDR1 LGHDT and CDR2 YNNKEL (reference sequence). V was cut by 1 base and J by 2 bases, with 17 bases left in between. CDR3 length: 18 amino acids. For the CDR3, the DNA is TGTGCCAGCAGCCAAGCATTAGCCCCGTGGGTAAACACCGGGGAGCTGTTTTTT. This sequence encodes CASSQALAPWVNTGELFF. Based on the CDR3 plus reference TRBV3-1 and TRBJ2-2, the full variable domain is DTAVSQTPKYLVTQMGNDKSIKCEQNLGHDTMYWYKQDSKKFLKIMFSYNNKELIINETVPNRFSPKSPDKAHLNLHINSLELGDSAVYFCASSQALAPWVNTGELFFGEGSRLTVL.

This chain joins TRBV20-1 and TRBJ2-2; no clear D gene. The V gene's germline CDR1 is DFQATT and CDR2 SNEGSKA (reference sequence). The V end was cut by 7 bases, the J end by 5 bases, with 11 bases between. CDR3 length: 12 amino acids. In DNA, the CDR3 is TGCAGTGTTCTAGGCGGTACCGGGGAGCTGTTTTTT. This codes for CSVLGGTGELFF.

Concerning this clonotype itself: At one end, the junction sequence differs from germline, possibly due to a read error. J is TRBJ2-2 and V is TRBV9, with D unclear. The CDR3 has 16 residues. In germline, CDR1 is SGDLS, CDR2 YYNGEE. This CDR3 is CASSVAPQPNTGELFF. The CDR3 coding sequence is TGTGCCAGCAGCGTAGCTCCCCAGCCGAACACTGGGGAGCTGTTTTTT. Looking up the rest from reference TRBV9 and TRBJ2-2 gives the full variable domain: DSGVTQTPKHLITATGQRVTLRCSPRSGDLSVYWYQQSLDQGLQFLIQYYNGEERAKGNILERFSAQQFPDLHSELNLSSLELGDSALYFCASSVAPQPNTGELFFGEGSRLTVL.

This clonotype has at least ten counts. V and J are TRBV19 and TRBJ2-1; 7 positions agree with TRBD2. This CDR3 is 14 amino acids long. The V gene's germline CDR1 is LNHDA and CDR2 SQIVND (reference sequence). Trimming took 4 bases from V and 0 from J; bases not matched to a gene: 0. The CDR3 DNA sequence: TGTGCCAGTAGTACGGGGGGCTCCTACAATGAGCAGTTCTTC. It specifies CASSTGGSYNEQFF.

This clonotype has at least ten counts. V is TRBV11-2 and J is TRBJ2-5; D gene unclear. The V end was cut by 3 bases, the J end by 4 bases, with 9 bases between. Germline CDR1 is SGHAT and CDR2 is FQNNGV. The CDR3 covers 13 residues. The CDR3 is CASSFSYGETQYF. CDR3 coding DNA: TGTGCCAGCAGCTTTTCCTACGGAGAGACCCAGTACTTC.

There are many counts of this clonotype. This chain uses TRBV4-3 with TRBJ1-1; no definite D call. Trimming removed 4 bases from V and 3 bases from J, with 12 bases in between. The CDR3 loop spans 14 amino acids. CDR1 is LGHNA, CDR2 YSLEER, per germline. The CDR3 sequence is CASSRYRLDTEAFF. The CDR3 DNA follows: TGCGCCAGCAGCCGCTACCGACTAGACACTGAAGCTTTCTTT.